The rows below give T cell receptor beta chains drawn from one sample of a study of PD-1 blockade in mismatch repair-deficient tumors. Libraries were prepared by immunoSEQ multiplex PCR; TCRdb keeps only in-frame clonotypes and omits some of them. This sample has 100,000 to 150,000 clones, with about 86% found just once. The sample consisted of peripheral blood, taken 44 weeks after starting pembrolizumab. These receptors originate from an adult with mismatch repair-deficient cancer. CDR3s include the opening cysteine and the closing phenylalanine or tryptophan. D genes are given only for firm matches. Size is stated for part of the rows, as once, few or many counts, or as a class when the clone is expanded.

V gene	clone size	D gene	J gene	CDR3 protein	CDR3 DNA
TRBV29-1	.	.	TRBJ2-5	CSVGGAVSKTQYF	TGCAGCGTGGGCGGCGCGGTATCAAAGACCCAGTACTTC
TRBV27	.	TRBD2	TRBJ2-3	CASSLGLADTDTQYF	TGTGCCAGCAGTCTTGGACTAGCGGATACAGATACGCAGTATTTT
TRBV6-5	.	TRBD1	TRBJ1-1	CASRAGTGGKKAFF	TGTGCCAGCAGAGCAGGGACAGGGGGAAAAAAAGCTTTCTTT
TRBV23-1	.	.	TRBJ1-4	CAHPGEKLFF	TGCGCCCACCCGGGGGAAAAACTGTTTTTT
TRBV11-3	.	TRBD2	TRBJ2-2	CASSQGLAGDTGELFF	TGTGCCAGCAGCCAGGGACTAGCGGGAGACACCGGGGAGCTGTTTTTT
TRBV6-5	.	.	TRBJ2-7	CASRLGPGDEQYF	TGTGCCAGCAGGCTCGGCCCAGGCGACGAGCAGTACTTC
TRBV20-1	.	.	TRBJ2-5	CSARGGGSQYF	TGCAGTGCTAGGGGCGGTGGTTCCCAGTACTTC
TRBV10-3	.	TRBD2	TRBJ2-7	CAISDPLAGGPPYEQYF	TGTGCCATCAGTGATCCCCTAGCGGGAGGGCCCCCCTACGAGCAGTACTTC
TRBV29-1	.	TRBD2	TRBJ2-7	CSVVSSGRANEQYF	TGCAGCGTTGTATCTAGCGGGAGGGCCAACGAGCAGTACTTC
TRBV27	few	.	TRBJ2-7	CASSLSLKRYEQYF	TGTGCCAGCAGTTTAAGTCTTAAGCGCTACGAGCAGTACTTC
TRBV6-1	.	.	TRBJ1-2	CASSEAGTGFGGYTF	TGTGCCAGCAGTGAAGCCGGAACGGGTTTCGGTGGCTACACCTTC
TRBV19	.	TRBD1	TRBJ2-7	CASSNRQGEQYF	TGTGCCAGTAGTAACCGACAGGGCGAGCAGTACTTC
TRBV19	.	.	TRBJ1-1	CASSIFRRGRNTEAFF	TGTGCCAGTAGTATCTTCCGCCGGGGCAGGAACACTGAAGCTTTCTTT
TRBV5-5	.	TRBD2	TRBJ2-1	CASSLQAGDGYNEQFF	TGTGCCAGCAGCCTACAAGCGGGAGACGGCTACAATGAGCAGTTCTTC
TRBV7-6	.	.	TRBJ2-1	CASSLSPGLNYNEQFF	TGTGCCAGCAGTCTATCCCCGGGACTGAATTACAATGAGCAGTTCTTC
TRBV4-1	.	TRBD2	TRBJ2-1	CASSQWAGRAGSDEQFF	TGCGCCAGCAGCCAATGGGCCGGGAGGGCTGGTTCGGATGAGCAGTTCTTC
TRBV30	once	.	TRBJ2-3	CAFHSGASTDTQYF	TGTGCCTTCCATTCGGGGGCGAGCACAGATACGCAGTATTTT
TRBV7-9	.	TRBD1	TRBJ1-4	CASSLVGTENEKLFF	TGTGCCAGCAGCTTAGTGGGGACAGAGAATGAAAAACTGTTTTTT
TRBV11-3	.	TRBD2	TRBJ2-3	CASSSGLAGVRDTQYF	TGTGCCAGCAGCTCAGGACTAGCGGGAGTAAGAGATACGCAGTATTTT
TRBV6-5	.	TRBD1	TRBJ2-5	CASSYDRGMETQYF	TGTGCCAGCAGTTACGACAGGGGGATGGAGACCCAGTACTTC
TRBV5-6	.	.	TRBJ2-7	CASSPRAGTYEQYF	TGTGCCAGCAGCCCCAGGGCAGGGACCTACGAGCAGTACTTC
TRBV2	once	.	TRBJ2-1	CASSEGGIYNEQFF	TGTGCCAGCAGTGAGGGGGGAATCTACAATGAGCAGTTCTTC
TRBV9	.	TRBD2	TRBJ2-7	CASSATSGRLYEQYF	TGTGCCAGCAGCGCAACTAGCGGGAGGTTGTACGAGCAGTACTTC
TRBV5-1	.	.	TRBJ2-1	CASASSSSYNEQFF	TGCGCCAGCGCGTCCTCGAGCTCCTACAATGAGCAGTTCTTC
TRBV10-2	.	.	TRBJ2-7	CASLRTGLASEQYF	TGCGCCAGTCTGAGAACAGGGCTAGCCTCCGAGCAGTACTTC
TRBV10-2	.	TRBD2	TRBJ2-1	CASTPSGRGVNEQFF	TGCGCCAGCACTCCTAGCGGGAGGGGTGTCAATGAGCAGTTCTTC
TRBV6-5	.	.	TRBJ2-3	CASRRDLTDTQYF	TGTGCCAGCAGAAGGGACCTCACAGATACGCAGTATTTT
TRBV10-3	.	.	TRBJ1-5	CAISESEDRGNQPQHF	TGTGCCATCAGTGAGTCGGAGGATAGGGGCAATCAGCCCCAGCATTTT
TRBV6-5	.	.	TRBJ2-5	CASSYLGREETQYF	TGTGCCAGCAGTTACTTGGGCAGGGAGGAGACCCAGTACTTC